Reported below is one T cell receptor (beta chain). The data originate from a study of blood T cell repertoires in COVID-19. Study-wide context: PBMCs, B-cell-depleted T cells, or T cells were the source of the cDNA or gDNA that made up the material.

Trimming stripped 3 bases from V and 4 bases from J, with 18 bases between. The CDR3 is 16 amino acids. Germline-derived CDR1 and CDR2 are SEHNR and FQNEAQ (reference sequence). The repertoire was sequenced with immunoSEQ multiplex PCR; TCRdb's copy has only in-frame clones and lacks some. The sample yields roughly 170,000 clones, about four fifths seen once. The TCR originated in a woman in her sixties with COVID-19, enrolled during active disease. The sequenced material came from peripheral blood. The J gene is TRBJ2-5, the V gene TRBV7-9; possibly TRBD1 for D (6 bases). The CDR3 is CASSFPRGSKGETQYF. In DNA, the CDR3 is TGTGCCAGCAGCTTTCCCAGGGGCTCAAAGGGAGAGACCCAGTACTTC.